Below, 29 T cell receptor beta chains from the same sample are listed, as sequenced in a study of identical twins. Via MiXCR, TCRdb re-called the 5' RACE reads, giving one row per CDR3 protein. Found here are roughly 770,000 distinct CDR3 sequences, around a sixth of them singletons; the top ten hold approximately 14%. These data were likewise used in another study, on T cells expressing NK-cell markers.

Sequenced: PBMCs. Receptors originate from a woman younger than 30 in good health.

The V and J genes are TRBV10-3 and TRBJ2-7, with 12 bases lining up with TRBD2. The J segment lost 0 bases and the V segment lost 7 bases, leaving 7 bases of the junction unmatched. Germline CDR1 reads ENHRY; CDR2 reads SYGVKD. This CDR3 contains 16 residues. The CDR3 nucleotides read TGTGCCATCACCCAAGGACTAGCGGGGCCCTCCTACGAGCAGTACTTC. This gives the protein CAITQGLAGPSYEQYF.

This clonotype was observed a handful of times. V is TRBV9 and J is TRBJ2-7; 8 bases map to TRBD2. J gave up 7 bases and V 1 base, and 10 bases lay outside the gene matches. Germline assignment: CDR1 SGDLS and CDR2 YYNGEE. CDR3 length: 15 residues. The CDR3 region is CASSVLAGHGGEQYF. The DNA for the CDR3 is TGTGCCAGCAGCGTACTAGCGGGCCACGGGGGGGAGCAGTACTTC.

This clonotype was seen ten or more times. This sequence joins TRBV20-1 and TRBJ2-3, with TRBD2 matching over 13 bases. This CDR3 contains 13 residues. The J segment lost 7 bases and the V segment lost 7 bases, leaving 5 bases of the junction unmatched. The germline CDR1 and CDR2 sequences are DFQATT and SNEGSKA (reference sequence). CDR3 nucleotide sequence: TGCAGTGTTCCCGGGACTAGCGGGAATACGCAGTATTTT. Its protein is CSVPGTSGNTQYF.

This clonotype was counted only a few times. The chain combines TRBV5-1 with TRBJ2-1; TRBD2 agrees at 12 bases. Germline assignment: CDR1 SGHRS and CDR2 YFSETQ. V was clipped by 4 bases and J by 6 bases; unmatched bases: 8. The CDR3 consists of 16 residues. CDR3: CASSIPGLAGVNEQFF. In nucleotides, the CDR3 is TGCGCCAGCAGCATTCCGGGACTAGCGGGTGTCAATGAGCAGTTCTTC. Variable domain in full (rest from reference TRBV5-1 and TRBJ2-1): KAGVTQTPRYLIKTRGQQVTLSCSPISGHRSVSWYQQTPGQGLQFLFEYFSETQRNKGNFPGRFSGRQFSNSRSEMNVSTLELGDSALYLCASSIPGLAGVNEQFFGPGTRLTVL.

The chain couples TRBV7-9 to TRBJ2-1; TRBD1 matches 7 bases. The CDR3 is 15 amino acids. V shed 4 bases and J 4 bases; nucleotides not matched to a gene: 7. Germline lookup yields CDR1 SEHNR and CDR2 FQNEAQ (reference sequence). The CDR3 loop is CASSYPGQLYNEQFF. In DNA form, the CDR3 reads TGTGCCAGCAGCTATCCGGGACAGCTGTACAATGAGCAGTTCTTC. The full variable domain, with the rest looked up from reference TRBV7-9 and TRBJ2-1, is DTGVSQNPRHKITKRGQNVTFRCDPISEHNRLYWYRQTLGQGPEFLTYFQNEAQLEKSRLLSDRFSAERPKGSFSTLEIQRTEQGDSAMYLCASSYPGQLYNEQFFGPGTRLTVL.

This chain links TRBV9 with TRBJ2-7, with 7 bases that match TRBD1. Trimming cost V 3 bases and J 6 bases; bases outside gene matches: 9. The CDR3 length is 14 residues. CDR1 and CDR2 from the germline V gene are SGDLS and YYNGEE. The chain's CDR3 is CASSATGTASEQYF. The DNA for the CDR3 is TGTGCCAGCAGCGCAACCGGGACAGCCTCCGAGCAGTACTTC. Drawing the rest from reference TRBV9 and TRBJ2-7, the complete variable domain is DSGVTQTPKHLITATGQRVTLRCSPRSGDLSVYWYQQSLDQGLQFLIQYYNGEERAKGNILERFSAQQFPDLHSELNLSSLELGDSALYFCASSATGTASEQYFGPGTRLTVT.

This clonotype came up once. This rearrangement joins TRBV20-1 to TRBJ2-7; D is uncertain. The length of the CDR3 is 12 residues. The V and J ends lost 2 bases and 5 bases respectively, with 10 bases between them. Germline CDR1 is DFQATT and CDR2 is SNEGSKA (reference sequence). The DNA of the CDR3 is TGCAGTGCTAGACGCGGCATCCACGAGCAGTACTTC. Its translation: CSARRGIHEQYF.

Of note for this clonotype: This may be a read error: a much more frequent sequence differs by one nucleotide. The chain is built from TRBV10-3 and TRBJ2-5; TRBD1 matches 7 bases. The CDR3 is made up of 12 amino acids. The trim removed 6 bases at V and 3 bases at J, leaving 1 base unmatched. Germline V gene data show CDR1 as ENHRY and CDR2 as SYGVKD. CDR3 region: CAIRDREETQYF. CDR3 nucleotides: TGTGCCATCAGAGACAGGGAAGAGACCCAGTACTTC.

The chain uses TRBV20-1 and TRBJ1-2; no reliable D call. Germline V lookup: CDR1 DFQATT, CDR2 SNEGSKA (reference sequence). V was trimmed by 0 bases and J by 3 bases, leaving 8 bases between them. This CDR3 comprises 13 residues. CDR3 in amino acids: CSARDLRDYGYTF. The CDR3 DNA reads TGCAGTGCTAGAGACTTGAGAGACTATGGCTACACCTTC.

A few counts support this clonotype. V and J are TRBV7-2 and TRBJ1-1; D is ambiguous. This CDR3 region has 15 residues. Trimming stripped 8 bases from V and 0 bases from J, with 16 bases between. Germline V lookup: CDR1 SGHTA, CDR2 FQGNSA. The CDR3 DNA sequence: TGTGCCAGCGCCTATGCTTACCGGCTGAACACTGAAGCTTTCTTT. This translates into CASAYAYRLNTEAFF.

This clonotype was seen only a few times. CDR3 in amino acids: CASSYKGADEAFF. The CDR3 DNA reads as TGTGCCAGCAGTTACAAGGGGGCCGATGAAGCTTTCTTT. The V gene is TRBV6-5, the J gene TRBJ1-1, with TRBD1 matching over 7 bases. J lost 7 bases, V lost 2 bases, and 4 bases had no gene match. The CDR3 consists of 13 residues. Germline V lookup: CDR1 MNHEY, CDR2 SVGAGI.

V and J are TRBV4-3 and TRBJ2-1; D is unresolved. This CDR3 spans 16 amino acids. Looked up from germline, CDR1 is LGHNA and CDR2 is YSLEER. V was clipped by 0 bases and J by 6 bases, with 15 bases between them. The DNA of the CDR3 is TGCGCCAGCAGCCAAGATTCAGGCCTCGCAGTCAATGAGCAGTTCTTC. Its translation is CASSQDSGLAVNEQFF.

J is TRBJ2-1 and V is TRBV5-1; 7 bases are shared with TRBD2. CDR3 length equals 15 residues. The ends lost 6 bases at V and 3 bases at J; junction bases unmatched: 9. The germline V gene has CDR1 SGHRS and CDR2 YFSETQ. CDR3 nucleotides: TGCGCCAGCAAGATGCTAGCGGACAACTACAATGAGCAGTTCTTC. It codes for CASKMLADNYNEQFF.

This clonotype appeared a few times. The chain employs TRBV4-2 and TRBJ2-3, with 9 bases fitting TRBD1. The length of the CDR3 is 15 residues. Germline V gives CDR1 LGHNA, CDR2 YNFKEQ. V lost 4 bases and J lost 3; bases outside the gene matches: 5. CDR3 bases: TGTGCCAGCAGCCCCGACAGGGGGATAACAGATACGCAGTATTTT. This encodes CASSPDRGITDTQYF.

This clonotype was seen a few times. The chain combines TRBV5-6 with TRBJ2-6, with D possibly TRBD2 on 5 matching bases. V lost 0 bases, J lost 4 bases, and 8 bases lay in between. Germline V gene lookup returns CDR1 SGHDT and CDR2 YYEEEE. The CDR3 has 15 amino acids. DNA for the CDR3: TGTGCCAGCAGCTTGGAGCCGGGGGGGGCCAACGTCCTGACTTTC. It encodes CASSLEPGGANVLTF.

This clonotype was counted only a few times. The CDR3 spells CATSVDRAQETQYF. CDR3 in DNA: TGTGCCACCAGCGTAGACCGGGCCCAAGAGACCCAGTACTTC. This chain connects TRBV15 to TRBJ2-5, with D unclear. Germline-derived CDR1 and CDR2 are LNHNV and YYDKDF (reference sequence). The CDR3 totals 14 residues. V lost 5 bases and J 1 base, leaving 11 bases between the germline ends.

This chain connects TRBV29-1 to TRBJ2-5; D is possibly TRBD1 (5 bases). V gave up 7 bases and J gave up 4 bases, with 10 bases separating them. Germline CDR1 and CDR2: SQVTM and ANQGSEA. The CDR3 has 11 amino acids. The CDR3 sequence is CSGRQRETQYF. CDR3 DNA sequence: TGCAGCGGACGACAGAGAGAGACCCAGTACTTC. The whole variable domain, filled in from reference TRBV29-1 and TRBJ2-5, reads SAVISQKPSRDICQRGTSLTIQCQVDSQVTMMFWYRQQPGQSLTLIATANQGSEATYESGFVIDKFPISRPNLTFSTLTVSNMSPEDSSIYLCSGRQRETQYFGPGTRLLVL.

This clonotype was counted only a few times. This chain links TRBV5-4 with TRBJ2-1; TRBD1 might be the D (6 bases). CDR1 SGHNT and CDR2 YYREEE come from the germline V gene (reference sequence). The CDR3 covers 14 residues. Trimming pared 5 bases from V and 3 bases from J, leaving 12 bases between. DNA for the CDR3: TGTGCCAGCAGTTCAGGGGCCAGCTACAATGAGCAGTTCTTC. Protein sequence: CASSSGASYNEQFF. The variable domain in full, completed from reference TRBV5-4 and TRBJ2-1, reads ETGVTQSPTHLIKTRGQQVTLRCSSQSGHNTVSWYQQALGQGPQFIFQYYREEENGRGNFPPRFSGLQFPNYSSELNVNALELDDSALYLCASSSGASYNEQFFGPGTRLTVL.

The CDR3 loop reads CASSYPGTGSFPGYTF. Here the CDR3 DNA reads TGTGCCAGCAGTTACCCGGGGACAGGGAGTTTCCCTGGCTACACCTTC. The V gene is TRBV6-5, the J gene TRBJ1-2, with 9 bases aligning to TRBD1. Trimming removed 2 bases from V and 7 bases from J; junction bases left unmatched: 11. The CDR3 sequence is 16 residues long. Germline loops: CDR1 MNHEY, CDR2 SVGAGI.

Only one count was recorded for this clonotype. V usage is TRBV6-1 and J usage is TRBJ2-5, with 12 positions matching TRBD2. V lost 6 bases and J lost 4; bases outside the gene matches: 6. Germline CDR1 MNHNS, CDR2 SASEGT. The CDR3 spans 15 residues. The DNA for the CDR3 is TGTGCCAGCAGAGGGTCTAGCGGGGGGGGAGAGACCCAGTACTTC. Amino acid sequence: CASRGSSGGGETQYF.

This clonotype was detected a few times. J is TRBJ1-5 and V is TRBV5-8; 7 bases fit TRBD1. The CDR3 has 15 residues. The V segment lost 5 bases and the J segment 3 bases; nucleotides outside the gene matches: 8. CDR1 and CDR2 from the germline V gene are SGHTS and YDEGEE. CDR3 sequence reads: CASSPTGTANQPQHF. DNA for the CDR3: TGTGCCAGCAGTCCAACCGGGACAGCCAATCAGCCCCAGCATTTT.

This chain links TRBV11-2 with TRBJ2-5; D is undetermined. Germline V gene data show CDR1 as SGHAT and CDR2 as FQNNGV. CDR3 size: 15 residues. V was pared by 5 bases and J by 0 bases, with 13 bases between. The CDR3 region is CASSALSSYQETQYF. CDR3 DNA sequence: TGTGCCAGCAGCGCGCTGAGCTCGTACCAAGAGACCCAGTACTTC.

V gene TRBV4-3 combines with J gene TRBJ2-6, with unresolved D. Germline V CDR1 and CDR2: LGHNA, YSLEER. The CDR3 spans 16 residues. Deletions cut 1 base from V and 1 base from J, with 8 bases between. CDR3 loop: CASSQGHESGANVLTF. The DNA for the CDR3 is TGCGCCAGCAGCCAAGGACATGAATCTGGGGCCAACGTCCTGACTTTC.

This clonotype was detected a few times. V gene TRBV20-1 combines with J gene TRBJ1-1; D gene ambiguous. V gave up 1 base and J gave up 9 bases, with 12 bases separating them. The germline gives CDR1 DFQATT, CDR2 SNEGSKA (reference sequence). This CDR3 region has 12 residues. The CDR3 loop reads CSARGFGGKAFF. The CDR3 coding sequence is TGCAGTGCTAGAGGATTCGGCGGAAAAGCTTTCTTT.

The rearrangement links TRBV6-5 to TRBJ2-3, with 8 bases matching TRBD2. Germline loops: CDR1 MNHEY, CDR2 SVGAGI. This CDR3 spans 15 amino acids. V lost 0 bases, J lost 10 bases, and 9 bases stayed unmatched. In DNA, the CDR3 is TGTGCCAGCAGTTACTCGAGACGGGGGGGGAGGGCGCAGTATTTT. This translates into CASSYSRRGGRAQYF.

The chain has TRBV15 and TRBJ1-1; D is uncertain. CDR3 length equals 16 residues. V lost 0 bases and J lost 0, with 11 bases in between. Germline assignment: CDR1 LNHNV and CDR2 YYDKDF (reference sequence). As DNA, the CDR3 is TGTGCCACCAGCAGAGATACGGGTCTCATGAACACTGAAGCTTTCTTT. Translating it yields CATSRDTGLMNTEAFF.

This chain's CDR3 is CASSAAKWDTQYF. The CDR3 DNA reads as TGTGCCAGCAGCGCCGCTAAATGGGATACGCAGTATTTT. The rearrangement links TRBV7-8 to TRBJ2-3; D uncertain. V lost 5 bases to trimming and J lost 6 bases, with 12 bases between them. Per germline, CDR1 SGHVS and CDR2 FQNEAQ. This CDR3 contains 13 residues. Together with reference TRBV7-8 and TRBJ2-3, the CDR3 gives the full variable domain: GAGVSQSPRYKVAKRGQDVALRCDPISGHVSLFWYQQALGQGPEFLTYFQNEAQLDKSGLPSDRFFAERPEGSVSTLKIQRTQQEDSAVYLCASSAAKWDTQYFGPGTRLTVL.

The chain has TRBV12-3 or TRBV12-4 and TRBJ1-5; D might be TRBD1 (5 bases). This CDR3 is 16 amino acids long. Trimming removed 5 bases from V and 2 bases from J, with 16 bases in between. This chain's CDR3 is CASSLGTPLGNQPQHF. The DNA of the CDR3 is TGTGCCAGCAGTCTTGGGACCCCGCTTGGCAATCAGCCCCAGCATTTT.

This clonotype was seen a handful of times. J is TRBJ2-5 and V is TRBV20-1, with TRBD2 identical over 9 bases. Germline V gives CDR1 DFQATT, CDR2 SNEGSKA (reference sequence). The trim removed 6 bases at V and 1 base at J, leaving 6 bases unmatched. The CDR3 covers 14 residues. The CDR3 DNA is TGCAGTGCGGTTAGCGGGAGCTCCCAAGAGACCCAGTACTTC. This encodes CSAVSGSSQETQYF.